This paragraph reports one T cell receptor (beta chain). No antigen is known for it. CDR1 and CDR2 from the germline V gene are ENHRY and SYGVKD. Trimming removed 5 bases at V and 4 bases at J, with 8 bases between. The CDR3 covers 12 residues. Measured with immunoSEQ multiplex PCR; TCRdb has only the in-frame clones, and not every one. The repertoire includes tens of thousands of clones, 60% to 80% of them detected once, and 5.6% sits in the top ten. The data belong to a study of immune evolution from preneoplasia to lung adenocarcinoma. The study, taken as a whole, reports: Clonality was highest in normal lung, lower in later-stage lesions apparently. Normal lung had the highest top T cell clone frequencies.

Resections took place in Japan or China from the mid-2010s to the late 2010s. Histologic diagnosis was independently verified by two lung pathologists. The V and J genes are TRBV10-3 and TRBJ1-2, with D possibly matching TRBD1 (5 bases). The source is a person between 55 and 69 years old with lung adenocarcinoma. The sample comprised FFPE invasive lung adenocarcinoma tissue. The CDR3 loop is CAISQGRYGYTF. The CDR3 DNA reads TGTGCCATCAGTCAGGGCCGCTATGGCTACACCTTC.